The source of this T cell receptor (beta chain) is a study of cytomegalovirus exposure and HLA in healthy donors. General study findings and limits: 87-base-pair reads could not separate some V segments, including TRBV6-2 and TRBV6-3. In a later analysis, across HLA loci, associated TCR counts were highest for DRB1, lowest for HLA-C. Accurate predictions that matched the HLA-A and HLA-B alleles of most subjects were reportedly made from TCR beta sequences.

Only a few counts were recorded for this clone. The antigen remains undetermined. The PCR employed 60 Vbeta primers together with 13 Jbeta primers. Per the original data handling: There were some 87 million unique TCR beta chains by a later count, and some 12 million of them were shared. Measured with immunoSEQ multiplex PCR; TCRdb has only the in-frame clones, and not every one. V, J and clone size are those of that table, while D and trimming were read from the DNA. The table has about 140,000 clones, just over 70% seen once; the top ten hold 1.6%. Germline assignment: CDR1 SGHRS and CDR2 YFSETQ. After removal of 3 bases from V and 2 bases from J, the junction contained 7 bases not matched to a gene. The CDR3 extends over 16 amino acids.

The source of this sequence is a woman aged 25 to 39 in good health and CMV-seronegative. V usage is TRBV5-1 and J usage is TRBJ2-3; 9 bases line up with TRBD2. Sequencing was done on a sample of PBMCs. In DNA, the CDR3 is TGCGCCAGCAGCTCATTAGCGGGAGTTATCACAGATACGCAGTATTTT. It specifies CASSSLAGVITDTQYF.